Sequencing of this T cell receptor beta chain was carried out in a study of monozygotic twins with inflammatory bowel disease. Germline V gives CDR1 SQVTM, CDR2 ANQGSEA. This CDR3 is built from 14 residues. The authors used around 3,500 ng of total RNA per TCR library. The cDNA of both the TCRalpha and TCRbeta chains was subjected to two nested PCRs of approximately 16 and 10 cycles. Following a re-call of the 5' RACE reads, TCRdb has one entry per CDR3 protein and lacks DNA. The sample has fewer than 550,000 distinct CDR3 sequences; the top ten hold approximately 2.4%. Material: blood. The receptor's source is a human donor with ulcerative colitis or Crohn's disease, or a healthy co-twin of an affected twin (not recorded which). V usage is TRBV29-1 and J usage is TRBJ1-1; the D call from TCRdb, TRBD1, cannot be confirmed without DNA. CDR3 in amino acids: CSVERDAGNTEAFF. The full variable domain, its missing parts supplied by reference TRBV29-1 and TRBJ1-1, is SAVISQKPSRDICQRGTSLTIQCQVDSQVTMMFWYRQQPGQSLTLIATANQGSEATYESGFVIDKFPISRPNLTFSTLTVSNMSPEDSSIYLCSVERDAGNTEAFFGQGTRLTVV.